This T cell receptor beta chain was documented in a study of blood T cell repertoires in COVID-19 (dated by TCRdb to the early 2020s). Regarding the study in general: Samples from collaborators originated in the United States, Italy and Spain and spanned both the acute and convalescent phases of COVID-19. A freely available public database, intended as a resource for researchers studying the immune response to SARS-CoV-2, is where the repertoires were released. HLA class I and class II types, where available, came from metadata supplied by the sample provider rather than from assay-based typing. Samples were obtained from the ongoing ImmuneRACE study (first 160 participants) and from 1,200 or so subjects provided by 6 global collaborators. Subjects who had been exposed to COVID-19, were actively infected with it, or had recovered from it provided the deeply sampled blood TCRbeta repertoires that made up the dataset. The material from the prospective study consisted of cDNA or gDNA derived from T cells, B-cell-depleted T cells, or PBMCs. A de-identified subject ID, COVID-19 status, age in years and sex were almost always included in the sample metadata.

Including the terminal cysteine and phenylalanine, the CDR3 comprises 16 residues. Only the CDR3 part of the read is kept: 48 bases, read in frame from the first base. V and J lose 1 base and 6 bases, and a span of 19 bases separates them. From a lookup of the germline V gene (reference sequence), CDR1 and CDR2 are LGHDT and YNNKEL. TCRbeta CDR3 regions were amplified from genomic DNA using the immunoSEQ Assay, a bias-controlled multiplex PCR. Processing in the source paper ran as follows. The number of nucleated cells in each sample was estimated from the amplification of reference gene primers within the assay. Sequence reads were collapsed and filtered to measure the absolute abundance of every unique TCRbeta CDR3 rearrangement. For each sample, productive Simpson clonality was calculated as the square root of Simpson's diversity index over productive rearrangements. TCRdb took this table from immuneACCESS and kept in-frame rearrangements with V and J called. Such tables lack part of the clones; where checked against another copy, unresolved V genes explain under half of the gap, and the rest is unexplained. V and J calls and clone size follow that table, whereas D and trimming were derived from the DNA. The sample table lists about 75,000 clones, 88% of them with a count of one. In total, the top ten clones hold around 20% of the sample.

Study-wide findings and limitations: Clinical and demographic metadata were provided uncurated, with the amount varying by source and participant.

Collaborating institutions collected whole blood in K2EDTA tubes following their own protocols. For TCRbeta analysis, collaborators shipped samples as frozen whole blood, isolated PBMCs, or DNA extracted from either of those sample types. A note on this clone: Its antigen is currently not known. Per-nucleotide qualities are absent, and no much larger clonotype sits a single base away.

The chain is assembled from TRBV3-1 (or the pseudogene TRBV3-2) and TRBJ2-7, and the D gene may be TRBD1, 5 bases matching. The receptor's source is a human donor in a cohort sampled during active COVID-19. The source material was peripheral blood. The CDR3 has the sequence CASSQVCGQGRFEQYF. The DNA is TGTGCCAGCAGCCAAGTTTGTGGCCAGGGCCGGTTCGAGCAGTACTTC.